What follows are 23 T cell receptor beta chains derived from one specimen sequenced in a study of blood T cell repertoires in COVID-19. Some clones are missing from TCRdb's copy, which holds only in-frame ones; the method was immunoSEQ multiplex PCR. The data hold about 250,000 clones, with around four fifths observed a single time. Material for sequencing was peripheral blood. The receptor set was obtained from a man in his forties with active or convalescent COVID-19.

The J gene is TRBJ1-1, the V gene TRBV30; no reliable D call. V dropped 0 bases and J dropped 0 bases, with 5 bases sitting between them. The CDR3 covers 13 residues. Germline V gene data show CDR1 as GTSNPN and CDR2 as SVGIG (reference sequence). CDR3 in DNA: TGTGCCTGGAGTGTATCCGTGAACACTGAAGCTTTCTTT. Protein product: CAWSVSVNTEAFF.

The genes are TRBV19 and TRBJ1-1; the match to TRBD1 covers 7 bases. Trimming cost V 10 bases and J 5 bases; bases outside gene matches: 13. From germline, CDR1 is LNHDA and CDR2 SQIVND (reference sequence). The CDR3 contains 14 residues. The CDR3 loop is CATLRKGARTEAFF. CDR3 DNA sequence: TGTGCCACCCTAAGAAAGGGGGCGAGGACTGAAGCTTTCTTT.

This clone has just one count. The chain combines TRBV19 with TRBJ2-1; tentatively, D is TRBD2 (6 bases). The CDR3 sequence is 16 residues long. Germline V gene data show CDR1 as LNHDA and CDR2 as SQIVND (reference sequence). Trimming removed 3 bases at V and 0 bases at J, with 12 bases between. This chain's CDR3 is CASSMGLLSSYNEQFF. CDR3 sequence (DNA): TGTGCCAGTAGTATGGGACTCTTATCCTCCTACAATGAGCAGTTCTTC.

V and J are TRBV27 and TRBJ1-5; D is perhaps TRBD1 (5 bases). V shed 2 bases and J shed 3 bases, with 11 bases lying between them. The CDR3 consists of 15 residues. Per germline, CDR1 MNHEY and CDR2 SMNVEV (reference sequence). The CDR3 spells CASSLGQGPNQPQHF. The DNA for the CDR3 is TGTGCCAGCAGTTTAGGGCAGGGCCCCAATCAGCCCCAGCATTTT.

The V gene is TRBV10-2, the J gene TRBJ2-7, with TRBD2 as a possible D gene (6 bases). CDR3 size: 16 residues. V was clipped by 3 bases and J by 2 bases, with 17 bases between them. Per germline, CDR1 WSHSY and CDR2 SAAADI. CDR3 residues: CASSDLAAGQPYEQYF. The CDR3 coding sequence is TGCGCCAGCAGTGATTTAGCGGCAGGGCAACCCTACGAGCAGTACTTC.

This clone occurred once. At one boundary the junction diverges from the germline segment, which might be a read error. The rearrangement links TRBV15 to TRBJ2-7, with 7 nucleotides matching TRBD1. This CDR3 contains 12 residues. The V gene's germline CDR1 is LNHNV and CDR2 YYDKDF (reference sequence). The chain's CDR3 is CATSRKGQYILF. CDR3 DNA sequence: TGTGCCACCAGCAGAAAGGGACAGTACATCCTCTTC.

In nucleotides, the CDR3 is TGTGCCAGCAGCTGGCGGTTACCCTACGAGCAGTACTTC. The encoded protein is CASSWRLPYEQYF. The chain couples TRBV11-1 to TRBJ2-7; D not certain. The CDR3 length is 13 residues. The V gene lost 4 bases and the J gene lost 2 bases, with 9 bases spanning the gap. CDR1 is SGHAT and CDR2 is FQDESV in the germline V gene (reference sequence).

The sample holds a few counts of this clone. V gene TRBV28 combines with J gene TRBJ2-2; 9 positions agree with TRBD1. The CDR3 has 14 residues. J was trimmed by 7 bases and V by 6 bases; bases with no gene match: 6. The germline CDR1 and CDR2 sequences are MDHEN and SYDVKM. CDR3 protein: CASSRTGVNGELFF. For the CDR3, the DNA is TGTGCCAGCAGCCGGACAGGGGTTAACGGGGAGCTGTTTTTT.

This sequence joins TRBV4-1 and TRBJ1-2, with TRBD1 as a possible D gene (5 bases). CDR1 is MGHRA and CDR2 is YSYEKL in the germline V gene. V was cut by 5 bases and J by 8 bases, with 15 bases left in between. The CDR3 spans 13 residues. The CDR3 sequence is CASSDSPWGGYTF. DNA of the CDR3: TGCGCCAGCAGCGACTCACCTTGGGGCGGCTACACCTTC.

On this clone: One end of the junction does not line up with germline, which may come from a read error. The chain is built from TRBV6-1 and TRBJ2-7; D may be TRBD1 (5 bases). The CDR3 is 13 residues long. Per germline, CDR1 MNHNS and CDR2 SASEGT. CDR3 DNA: TGTGCCAGCAGCGAAGGACATTCCTACGAGCAGTACTTC. Translated, it gives CASSEGHSYEQYF.

The chain employs TRBV7-2 and TRBJ2-3, with a weak D call TRBD2 (7 bases). Germline CDR1 reads SGHTA; CDR2 reads FQGNSA. The V end lost 3 bases, the J end lost 1 base, and 11 bases lay between the germline ends. This CDR3 comprises 15 residues. CDR3 region: CASSFGGPRTDTQYF. In DNA, the CDR3 is TGTGCCAGCAGCTTCGGGGGGCCCCGCACAGATACGCAGTATTTT.

The chain is built from TRBV24-1 and TRBJ2-1, with a tentative D call TRBD1 (7 bases). V lost 2 bases, J lost 4 bases, and 14 bases lay in between. From germline, CDR1 is KGHDR and CDR2 SFDVKD. This CDR3 has 16 residues. DNA of the CDR3: TGTGCCACCAGTGATTCCAGGGGGGCTCGATACAATGAGCAGTTCTTC. Amino acid sequence: CATSDSRGARYNEQFF.

This clone has more than one count but fewer than ten. This sequence joins TRBV28 and TRBJ1-5, with a weak D call TRBD1 (5 bases). The V end was cut by 2 bases, the J end by 12 bases, with 11 bases between. The CDR3 is made up of 12 amino acids. Germline assignment: CDR1 MDHEN and CDR2 SYDVKM. This CDR3 is CASSLPRGSQHF. CDR3 bases: TGTGCCAGCAGTTTACCCCGGGGGAGCCAGCATTTT.

The J gene is TRBJ1-4, the V gene TRBV12-3 or TRBV12-4, with D possibly being TRBD1 (6 bases). The CDR3 contains 13 residues. V shed 6 bases and J shed 6 bases, with 11 bases lying between them. CDR3 sequence reads: CASRGQHDEKLFF. The CDR3 DNA follows: TGTGCCAGCAGAGGACAGCACGATGAAAAACTGTTTTTT.

The V call is TRBV20-1, the J call TRBJ2-1; D gene ambiguous. Germline values: CDR1 DFQATT, CDR2 SNEGSKA (reference sequence). The V end was cut by 3 bases, the J end by 6 bases, with 6 bases between. The CDR3 extends over 11 amino acids. As DNA, the CDR3 is TGCAGTGCTAGTTGGCTCAATGAGCAGTTCTTC. It translates to CSASWLNEQFF.

This clone occurred a few times. V is TRBV5-1 and J is TRBJ2-3, with 7 bases fitting TRBD1. The CDR3 is 15 residues long. The J segment lost 2 bases and the V segment lost 4 bases, leaving 7 bases of the junction unmatched. From germline, CDR1 is SGHRS and CDR2 YFSETQ. CDR3 region: CASSRGQVDTDTQYF. As DNA, the CDR3 is TGCGCCAGCAGCCGCGGACAGGTCGACACAGATACGCAGTATTTT.

The chain is built from TRBV15 and TRBJ2-5; the D gene is possibly TRBD1 (6 bases). Germline loops: CDR1 LNHNV, CDR2 YYDKDF (reference sequence). Trimming removed 5 bases from V and 2 bases from J, with 18 bases in between. The CDR3 runs 16 residues. In nucleotides, the CDR3 is TGTGCCACCAGCGGCCGCTCCCGGACAGCGCAAGAGACCCAGTACTTC. Translating it yields CATSGRSRTAQETQYF.

V usage is TRBV4-3 and J usage is TRBJ1-3; D gene unclear. Germline V gene sequence: CDR1 LGHNA, CDR2 YSLEER. This CDR3 comprises 14 residues. With 4 bases removed from V and 0 bases from J, the gap between germline ends came to 7 bases. CDR3 residues: CASSPVFSGNTIYF. CDR3 nucleotides: TGCGCCAGCAGCCCAGTCTTCTCTGGAAACACCATATATTTT.

The V and J genes are TRBV19 and TRBJ2-5; 9 positions agree with TRBD1. CDR3 length: 19 amino acids. Trimming at V came to 3 bases and at J to 10 bases, leaving 24 bases not matched to a gene. CDR1 is LNHDA, CDR2 SQIVND, per germline (reference sequence). The CDR3 loop reads CASSISERGTGQGGVIQYF. The CDR3 DNA follows: TGTGCCAGTAGTATCTCTGAGAGGGGAACGGGACAGGGAGGGGTTATCCAGTACTTC. The complete variable domain, with remaining parts taken from reference TRBV19 and TRBJ2-5, reads DGGITQSPKYLFRKEGQNVTLSCEQNLNHDAMYWYRQDPGQGLRLIYYSQIVNDFQKGDIAEGYSVSREKKESFPLTVTSAQKNPTAFYLCASSISERGTGQGGVIQYFGPGTRLLVL.

For the CDR3, the DNA is TGTGCCAGCAGCTTAAAGGCTAGCGGGGGAACTTCCTACGAGCAGTACTTC. This sequence encodes CASSLKASGGTSYEQYF. This chain joins TRBV7-8 and TRBJ2-7; 10 nucleotides line up with TRBD2. CDR1 SGHVS and CDR2 FQNEAQ come from the germline V gene. CDR3 length equals 17 residues. With 2 bases clipped from V and 1 base from J, the junction kept 8 bases outside the gene matches. Drawing the rest from reference TRBV7-8 and TRBJ2-7, the complete variable domain is GAGVSQSPRYKVAKRGQDVALRCDPISGHVSLFWYQQALGQGPEFLTYFQNEAQLDKSGLPSDRFFAERPEGSVSTLKIQRTQQEDSAVYLCASSLKASGGTSYEQYFGPGTRLTVT.

This chain joins TRBV15 and TRBJ1-1; tentative D call: TRBD1 (5 bases). The V gene lost 3 bases and the J gene lost 1 base, with 12 bases spanning the gap. CDR1 and CDR2 (germline): LNHNV, YYDKDF (reference sequence). This CDR3 spans 15 amino acids. CDR3: CATSRGGAQNTEAFF. The DNA of the CDR3 is TGTGCCACCAGCAGGGGCGGGGCGCAGAACACTGAAGCTTTCTTT.

In this sample, this clone turned up once. This chain uses TRBV30 with TRBJ1-4; 8 bases agree with TRBD1. Germline lookup yields CDR1 GTSNPN and CDR2 SVGIG (reference sequence). V lost 2 bases and J lost 8; bases outside the gene matches: 4. The CDR3 extends over 13 amino acids. As DNA, the CDR3 is TGTGCCTGGAGTTCCAGGGGGCGAGAAAAACTGTTTTTT. It encodes CAWSSRGREKLFF.

This chain uses TRBV30 with TRBJ1-2; D not resolved. Trimming pared 2 bases from V and 6 bases from J, leaving 13 bases between. CDR3 length: 13 amino acids. Germline V gene data show CDR1 as GTSNPN and CDR2 as SVGIG (reference sequence). This CDR3 is CAWSSQLYHGYTF. The CDR3 nucleotides are TGTGCCTGGAGTTCCCAGTTATATCATGGCTACACCTTC.